Detailed here is one T cell receptor beta chain. Antigen specificity is unknown. The entry originates in a study of T cell repertoires in ileal Crohn's disease. Across the study: Patients had a median roughly 8-year disease duration, and roughly 38% were active smokers. Thiopurines (about eleven) or anti-TNF agents (roughly 18) were given postoperatively to about half. Study-wide results and caveats: Active smokers at surgery had more clonal expansions than non-smokers. Clonality above 26.8% at surgery always came with endoscopic recurrence.

Only in-frame clones appear in the TCRdb table, and some are missing; sequencing was by immunoSEQ multiplex PCR. The sample has 5,500 to 7,000 clones; over 75% are singletons. The CDR3 consists of 14 residues. CDR1 LNHDA and CDR2 SQIVND come from the germline V gene (reference sequence). The V gene lost 9 bases and the J gene lost 5 bases, with 19 bases spanning the gap. Sequencing input: ileal tissue. This receptor was identified in an adult with Crohn's disease. The chain recombines TRBV19 with TRBJ1-2; D gene unclear. The CDR3: CASHNSQTVYGYTF. The DNA for the CDR3 is TGTGCCAGCCACAACTCACAAACAGTTTATGGCTACACCTTC.